The entry below gives a single T cell receptor beta chain sequence along with its context. Clones were sequenced by immunoSEQ multiplex PCR, and TCRdb holds only the in-frame ones, with some missing. This table has 52,000 or so clones, about 90% appearing once. The sample is drawn from a study of blood T cell repertoires in COVID-19. Study-wide background: Samples representing acute and convalescent COVID-19 were sourced from the United States, Italy and Spain. PBMCs, B-cell-depleted T cells, or T cells were the source of the cDNA or gDNA that made up the material.

Germline values: CDR1 SGHAT, CDR2 FQNNGV. The CDR3 consists of 15 residues. Trimming cost V 7 bases and J 4 bases; bases outside gene matches: 9. This receptor was obtained from a human donor in a cohort sampled during active COVID-19. Source material: peripheral blood. The gene calls are TRBV11-2 and TRBJ2-2; 7 positions match TRBD2. CDR3 sequence reads: CASNPSGASTGELFF. The CDR3 DNA reads TGTGCCAGCAACCCCAGCGGGGCGAGCACCGGGGAGCTGTTTTTT.